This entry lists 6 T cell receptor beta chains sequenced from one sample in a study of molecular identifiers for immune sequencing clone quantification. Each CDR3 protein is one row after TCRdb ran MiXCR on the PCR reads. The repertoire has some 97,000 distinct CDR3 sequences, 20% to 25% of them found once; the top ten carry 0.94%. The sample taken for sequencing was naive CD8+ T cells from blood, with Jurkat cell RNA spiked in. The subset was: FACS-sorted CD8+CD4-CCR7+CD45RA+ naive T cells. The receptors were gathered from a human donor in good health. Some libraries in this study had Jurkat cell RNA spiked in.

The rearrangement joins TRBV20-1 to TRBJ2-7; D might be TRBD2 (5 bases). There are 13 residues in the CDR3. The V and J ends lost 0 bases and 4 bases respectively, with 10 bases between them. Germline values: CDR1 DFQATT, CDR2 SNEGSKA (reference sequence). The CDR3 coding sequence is TGCAGTGCTAGAGATCTGGGAGAGTACGAGCAGTACTTC. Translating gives CSARDLGEYEQYF.

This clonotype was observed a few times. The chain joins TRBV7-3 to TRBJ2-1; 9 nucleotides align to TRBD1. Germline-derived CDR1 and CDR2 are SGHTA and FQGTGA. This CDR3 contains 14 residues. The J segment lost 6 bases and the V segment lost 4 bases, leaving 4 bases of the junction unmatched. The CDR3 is CASSYLTGGNEQFF. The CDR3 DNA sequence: TGTGCCAGCAGCTACCTGACAGGGGGCAATGAGCAGTTCTTC.

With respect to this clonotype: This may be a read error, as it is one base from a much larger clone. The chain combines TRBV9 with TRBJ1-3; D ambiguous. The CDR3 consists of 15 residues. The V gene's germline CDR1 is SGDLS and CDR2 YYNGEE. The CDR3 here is CASSEGGGSGSTIYF. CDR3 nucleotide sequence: TGTGCCAGCAGTGAAGGAGGTGGCTCTGGAAGCACCATATATTTT.

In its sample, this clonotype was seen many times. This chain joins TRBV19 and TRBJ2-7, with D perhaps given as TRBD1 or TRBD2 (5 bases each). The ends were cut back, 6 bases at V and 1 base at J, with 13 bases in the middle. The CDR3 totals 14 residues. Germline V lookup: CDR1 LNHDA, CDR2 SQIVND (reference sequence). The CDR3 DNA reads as TGTGCCAGTAGCCTTAGGGACGGTTCCTACGAGCAGTACTTC. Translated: CASSLRDGSYEQYF.

This CDR3 reads CASSMDGLYNEQFF. As DNA, the CDR3 is TGTGCCAGTAGTATGGATGGACTGTACAATGAGCAGTTCTTC. The genes are TRBV19 and TRBJ2-1; D is perhaps TRBD2 (5 bases). Germline CDR1 is LNHDA and CDR2 is SQIVND (reference sequence). Deletions cut 3 bases from V and 4 bases from J, with 10 bases between. The CDR3 sequence is 14 residues long.

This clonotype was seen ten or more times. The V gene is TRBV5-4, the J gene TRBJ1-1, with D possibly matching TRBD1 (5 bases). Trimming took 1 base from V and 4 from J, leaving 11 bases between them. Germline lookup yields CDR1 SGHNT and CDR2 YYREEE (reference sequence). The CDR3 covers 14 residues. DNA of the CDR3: TGTGCCAGCAGCTTGCGGGGGTTGAGCACTGAAGCTTTCTTT. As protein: CASSLRGLSTEAFF. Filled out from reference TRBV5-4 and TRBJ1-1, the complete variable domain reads ETGVTQSPTHLIKTRGQQVTLRCSSQSGHNTVSWYQQALGQGPQFIFQYYREEENGRGNFPPRFSGLQFPNYSSELNVNALELDDSALYLCASSLRGLSTEAFFGQGTRLTVV.